What follows describes a single TCR beta chain. What it recognizes is unknown. The data stem from a study of T cells expressing NK-cell markers. Points from the study as a whole: Six of the donors carried dominant NKG2C+ clonotypes that took up roughly 1.0-8% of their CD8+ T cells.

TCRdb re-called the 5' RACE reads; one entry per CDR3 protein, DNA not given. The sample includes over 150,000 distinct CDR3 sequences. This CDR3 has 12 amino acids. Looked up from germline, CDR1 is SQVTM and CDR2 is ANQGSEA. The receptor comes from a woman aged 45-59 years in good health. Sequencing was performed on blood T cells: a sorted CD56 or NKG2C T cell subset, CD4+ or CD8+ T cells, or bulk PBMC T cells (not recorded which). V and J are TRBV29-1 and TRBJ2-2. The chain's CDR3 is CSVVGLGGELFF.